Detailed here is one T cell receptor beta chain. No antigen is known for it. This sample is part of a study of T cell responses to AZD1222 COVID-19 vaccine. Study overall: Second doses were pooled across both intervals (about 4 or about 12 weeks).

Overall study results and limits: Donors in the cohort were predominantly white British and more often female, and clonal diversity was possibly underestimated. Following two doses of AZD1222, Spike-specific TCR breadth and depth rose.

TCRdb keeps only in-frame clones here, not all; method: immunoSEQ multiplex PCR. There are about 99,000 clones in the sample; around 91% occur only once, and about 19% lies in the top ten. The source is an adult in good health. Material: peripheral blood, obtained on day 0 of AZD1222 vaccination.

CDR3 amino acids: CASASSSYNEQFF. The CDR3 bases are TGCGCCAGCGCTAGTAGCTCCTACAATGAGCAGTTCTTC. The gene calls are TRBV5-1 and TRBJ2-1, with D uncertain. The length of the CDR3 is 13 residues. Germline-derived CDR1 and CDR2 are SGHRS and YFSETQ. V was clipped by 7 bases and J by 0 bases, with 8 bases between them.